One and the same sample provided the 22 T cell receptor beta chains below, sequenced in a study of blood T cells in healthy people across ages. Next came a second PCR, run for roughly 6 to 11 cycles, which used a sample-barcoded 5' primer along with a J-beta primer mix. TCRdb called the 5' RACE reads again in MiXCR, with one record for every CDR3 protein. The profile covers hundreds of thousands of distinct CDR3 sequences, with 22% appearing a single time and roughly 22% taken by the ten largest. The sequencing input was blood. All receptors come from a man between 65 and 79 years old in good health.

This clonotype was seen more than once but under ten times. The CDR3 sequence: CASSLGRGDNEKLFF. CDR3 bases: TGTGCCAGCAGCTTAGGTCGGGGAGATAATGAAAAACTGTTTTTT. The chain has TRBV7-3 and TRBJ1-4; D ambiguous. V lost 2 bases and J 4 bases, leaving 11 bases between the germline ends. This CDR3 is 15 amino acids long. Germline V gene sequence: CDR1 SGHTA, CDR2 FQGTGA.

This clonotype was seen more than once but under ten times. The chain employs TRBV2 and TRBJ2-7, with D perhaps TRBD1 (6 bases). This CDR3 comprises 14 residues. V lost 5 bases and J 2 bases, leaving 13 bases between the germline ends. Per the germline V gene, CDR1 is SNHLY and CDR2 is FYNNEI. CDR3: CASSTGQPPYEQYF. CDR3 nucleotides: TGTGCCAGCAGTACAGGACAGCCCCCCTACGAGCAGTACTTC.

The gene calls are TRBV23-1 and TRBJ2-7; 8 bases line up with TRBD1. TRBV23-1 is classed as an ORF, of uncertain function. Trimming removed 8 bases from V and 4 bases from J; junction bases left unmatched: 7. The CDR3 consists of 13 residues. The CDR3: CASGRTGSYEQYF. The DNA of the CDR3 is TGCGCCAGCGGGCGGACAGGGAGTTACGAGCAGTACTTC.

This clonotype turned up a few times. The V call is TRBV12-3 or TRBV12-4, the J call TRBJ2-5; 9 nucleotides line up with TRBD1. The J call may be in error: the DNA end matches TRBJ2-7 better. There are 15 residues in the CDR3. CDR3 sequence: CASSHGTGNFYEQYF. The CDR3 region has the DNA TGTGCCAGCAGTCACGGGACAGGGAATTTCTACGAGCAGTACTTC.

The chain carries TRBV7-2 and TRBJ1-2, with D possibly being TRBD1 (5 bases). The CDR3 runs to 15 residues. Germline CDR1 and CDR2: SGHTA and FQGNSA. V lost 4 bases and J 2 bases, leaving 14 bases between the germline ends. The CDR3 nucleotides read TGTGCCAGCAGCTCCACCTCGACAGTAAACTATGGCTACACCTTC. It translates to CASSSTSTVNYGYTF.

The table lists this clonotype with a few counts. V and J are TRBV7-9 and TRBJ2-3, with TRBD2 matching 10 bases. J lost 4 bases, V lost 0 bases, and 7 bases had no gene match. The CDR3 totals 17 residues. The germline gives CDR1 SEHNR, CDR2 FQNEAQ (reference sequence). As DNA, the CDR3 is TGTGCCAGCAGCTTAGCGGGACTAGCGCTTGGCGCAGATACGCAGTATTTT. It yields the protein CASSLAGLALGADTQYF.

The chain couples TRBV20-1 to TRBJ2-7; 9 nucleotides align to TRBD2. Germline V lookup: CDR1 DFQATT, CDR2 SNEGSKA (reference sequence). The CDR3 sequence is 13 residues long. The junction had 0 bases not matched to a gene; V was cut back by 3 bases and J by 0 bases. The DNA of the CDR3 is TGCAGTGCTAGGCGGGGGGGCTCCTACGAGCAGTACGTC. Translating gives CSARRGGSYEQYV.

The rearrangement uses TRBV7-3 and TRBJ1-1; D gene ambiguous. In germline, CDR1 is SGHTA, CDR2 FQGTGA. The V gene lost 6 bases and the J gene lost 5 bases, with 13 bases spanning the gap. The CDR3 extends over 13 amino acids. The CDR3 DNA reads TGTGCCAGCAGTTCCCGATTTAGTACTGAAGCTTTCTTT. Its translation: CASSSRFSTEAFF.

This clonotype was recorded a few times. The chain joins TRBV4-1 to TRBJ2-2; no reliable D call. The germline V gene encodes CDR1 MGHRA and CDR2 YSYEKL. The germline V and J ends were trimmed by 3 bases and 2 bases, with 10 bases remaining between them. The CDR3 consists of 15 residues. The CDR3 spells CASSHPDINTGELFF. The CDR3 nucleotides read TGCGCCAGCAGCCACCCAGACATAAACACCGGGGAGCTGTTTTTT.

The CDR3 bases are TGTGCCAGCAGCAATAGGGTCACAGGGTCGGCTAACACAGATACGCAGTATTTT. This translates into CASSNRVTGSANTDTQYF. The chain uses TRBV7-8 and TRBJ2-3, with a tentative D call TRBD1 (6 bases). CDR3 length equals 18 residues. V lost 5 bases and J lost 2, with 23 bases in between. CDR1 is SGHVS and CDR2 is FQNEAQ in the germline V gene.

A few counts support this clonotype. The chain couples TRBV5-1 to TRBJ2-5, with TRBD1 identical over 8 bases. Germline V gives CDR1 SGHRS, CDR2 YFSETQ. The CDR3 extends over 16 amino acids. J was trimmed by 2 bases and V by 4 bases; bases with no gene match: 10. CDR3 sequence: CASSKLRDRLQETQYF. The CDR3 coding sequence is TGCGCCAGCAGCAAACTCCGGGACAGGCTGCAAGAGACCCAGTACTTC.

In nucleotides, the CDR3 is TGTGCCAGCAGTGAAGACTCGCACAATGAGCAGTTCTTC. The encoded protein is CASSEDSHNEQFF. This rearrangement joins TRBV2 to TRBJ2-1; D gene unclear. CDR3 length: 13 amino acids. Trimming stripped 1 base from V and 5 bases from J, with 6 bases between. CDR1 is SNHLY and CDR2 is FYNNEI in the germline V gene.

This clonotype has a handful of counts. V gene TRBV3-1 combines with J gene TRBJ2-5; D not resolved. The J call is uncertain, as TRBJ2-7 better fits the DNA end. CDR1 and CDR2 from the germline V gene are LGHDT and YNNKEL (reference sequence). This CDR3 contains 14 residues. DNA for the CDR3: TGTGCCAGCAGCCTAGGGATCATTCGCTACGAGCAGTACTTC. It codes for CASSLGIIRYEQYF.

This clonotype showed up just a few times. The rearrangement uses TRBV29-1 and TRBJ2-3; D not certain. Germline CDR1 and CDR2: SQVTM and ANQGSEA. Trimming took off 4 bases at V and 1 base at J, with 9 bases between the two ends. The CDR3 contains 13 residues. CDR3 in amino acids: CSVVSGGTDTQYF. The CDR3 coding sequence is TGCAGCGTTGTGAGTGGGGGCACAGATACGCAGTATTTT.

The gene calls are TRBV7-2 and TRBJ2-3; D possibly corresponds to TRBD2 (6 bases). CDR3 length equals 14 residues. Trimming removed 7 bases from V and 0 bases from J, with 11 bases in between. Looked up from germline, CDR1 is SGHTA and CDR2 is FQGNSA. As DNA, the CDR3 is TGTGCCAGCACCAGACTAGTTAGCACAGATACGCAGTATTTT. The encoded protein is CASTRLVSTDTQYF.

There are a few counts of this clonotype. This chain links TRBV6-1 with TRBJ1-2; D not resolved. CDR1 and CDR2 (germline): MNHNS, SASEGT. V was pared by 4 bases and J by 2 bases, with 8 bases between. This CDR3 comprises 13 residues. In DNA, the CDR3 is TGTGCCAGCAGTGCAGTTCAAAACTATGGCTACACCTTC. It specifies CASSAVQNYGYTF.

The sample holds many counts of this clonotype. This chain links TRBV12-3 or TRBV12-4 with TRBJ1-4; D gene unclear. The CDR3 contains 15 residues. Trimming took off 6 bases at V and 5 bases at J, with 16 bases between the two ends. The CDR3 sequence: CASSPPGNGNEKLFF. The CDR3 DNA is TGTGCCAGCAGCCCTCCGGGCAACGGGAATGAAAAACTGTTTTTT.

The chain has TRBV12-3 or TRBV12-4 and TRBJ1-5; no reliable D call. The CDR3 extends over 16 amino acids. Trimming removed 0 bases at V and 4 bases at J, with 13 bases between. CDR3 region: CASSLAGTRGNQPQHF. The CDR3 bases are TGTGCCAGCAGTTTAGCAGGCACCCGAGGAAATCAGCCCCAGCATTTT.

This chain joins TRBV20-1 and TRBJ1-6; a possible D gene is TRBD1 (6 bases). The CDR3 is 18 amino acids. Trimming removed 0 bases at V and 4 bases at J, with 19 bases between. Per the germline V gene, CDR1 is DFQATT and CDR2 is SNEGSKA (reference sequence). CDR3 sequence reads: CSAREGVAGESYNSPLHF. The CDR3 DNA reads TGCAGTGCTAGAGAGGGTGTAGCAGGGGAGTCTTATAATTCACCCCTCCACTTT.

The gene calls are TRBV7-9 and TRBJ1-1; D is unresolved. The CDR3 is 12 residues long. Trimming removed 7 bases at V and 3 bases at J, with 9 bases between. Per germline, CDR1 SEHNR and CDR2 FQNEAQ (reference sequence). The DNA of the CDR3 is TGTGCCAGCAAGAGGACGGACACTGAAGCTTTCTTT. This gives the protein CASKRTDTEAFF.

This clonotype was counted between two and nine times. The V call is TRBV29-1, the J call TRBJ2-7; 7 nucleotides match TRBD1. The CDR3 loop spans 14 amino acids. Germline V gene sequence: CDR1 SQVTM, CDR2 ANQGSEA. The V segment lost 3 bases and the J segment 5 bases; nucleotides outside the gene matches: 10. Here the CDR3 reads CSVEGTDWRDEQYV. In DNA form, the CDR3 reads TGCAGCGTTGAGGGGACAGACTGGCGGGACGAGCAGTACGTC.

This clonotype was detected only a few times. The chain links TRBV7-2 to TRBJ2-7, with D possibly TRBD1 on 8 matching bases. Germline V gene data show CDR1 as SGHTA and CDR2 as FQGNSA. There are 14 residues in the CDR3. V lost 5 bases to trimming and J lost 5 bases, with 16 bases between them. The CDR3 is CASSENRGGNEQYF. As DNA, the CDR3 is TGTGCCAGCAGCGAAAACAGGGGGGGGAACGAGCAGTACTTC.